The table lists the clone carrying this TCR beta chain with many counts. As yet, its antigen is unknown. Regions amplified from RNA transcripts were the TCR beta CDR3 regions. HTBI primers were used for first-round RT-PCR of the TCR CDR3. TCRdb re-called the multiplex PCR reads with MiXCR, one entry per CDR3 protein. The sample gives some 180,000 distinct CDR3 sequences, about a sixth of which show up once; roughly 49% is in the top ten. Disease duration under 2 months; hyperthyroidism patients were aged 18 to 65. Lactation, pregnancy, other autoimmune disease or uncontrolled infection led to exclusion of patients. The V end was cut by 1 base, the J end by 7 bases, with 7 bases between. Germline loops: CDR1 LGHDT, CDR2 YNNKEL (reference sequence). CDR3 size: 12 residues. The sample originates from a study of T cells in Graves' hyperthyroidism and ophthalmopathy. Study results and limitations: In validation, the model predicted ophthalmopathy. These predictions came a median 6.5 months before onset.

This TCR was recovered from a woman aged 45-65 years with Graves' hyperthyroidism. The sample was blood. The chain carries TRBV3-1 and TRBJ1-2; D is perhaps TRBD1 (5 bases). The CDR3 bases are TGTGCCAGCAGCCAAGCCGGGACTGGCTACACCTTC. As protein: CASSQAGTGYTF.